These 14 T cell receptor beta chains share one sample of origin, sequenced in a study of cytomegalovirus exposure and HLA in healthy donors (dated by TCRdb to 2015 to 2018). Library preparation employed the immunoSEQ multiplex PCR assay. For the multiplex PCR, a mixture combining 60 forward primers for TCR Vbeta segments and 13 reverse primers for TCR Jbeta segments was used. Entries here come from immuneACCESS through TCRdb and include only in-frame sequences with V and J called. Some clones fail to appear in such tables; in the studies checked, an unresolved V gene covers under half of the shortfall, and the cause of the remainder is unknown. Recorded for this sample are 150,000 to 200,000 clones; over 65% of them occurred a single time. The ten largest clones represent 1.4% to 1.5% of the sample. The sequenced sample consisted of PBMCs. These receptors were collected from a woman in her twenties or thirties in good health and CMV-seropositive.

This clone was detected only a few times. The chain links TRBV27 to TRBJ2-1, with 9 positions matching TRBD1. V trimming: 5 bases; J trimming: 2 bases; junction bases outside the gene matches: 7. This CDR3 has 16 amino acids. CDR1 MNHEY and CDR2 SMNVEV come from the germline V gene (reference sequence). The CDR3 loop reads CASSLTGGSPYNEQFF. In DNA form, the CDR3 reads TGTGCCAGCAGTCTAACAGGGGGCTCTCCCTACAATGAGCAGTTCTTC.

The chain combines TRBV1 with TRBJ1-1; the DNA was not used to check the table's D call, TRBD1. TRBV1 is given as a pseudogene. This CDR3 spans 15 amino acids. CDR3 residues: CTSSQVVGVRTEAFF. The CDR3 coding sequence is TGCACCAGCAGCCAAGTTGTGGGCGTAAGGACTGAAGCTTTCTTT.

The J gene is TRBJ2-7, the V gene TRBV6-1; a possible D gene is TRBD1 (5 bases). V shed 7 bases and J shed 3 bases, with 10 bases lying between them. In germline, CDR1 is MNHNS, CDR2 SASEGT. The CDR3 sequence is 12 residues long. The CDR3 sequence is CASTGRVYEQYF. In DNA form, the CDR3 reads TGTGCCAGCACGGGCAGGGTCTACGAGCAGTACTTC.

This clone was seen only once. The chain employs TRBV6-5 and TRBJ2-1, with TRBD2 matching 7 bases. The CDR3 totals 13 residues. V dropped 4 bases and J dropped 8; count of bases not matched to a gene: 5. Germline V gives CDR1 MNHEY, CDR2 SVGAGI. The CDR3 sequence is CASSSIAGDEQFF. DNA for the CDR3: TGTGCCAGCAGTTCCATAGCGGGTGATGAGCAGTTCTTC.

This chain uses TRBV19 with TRBJ2-2, with TRBD2 matching over 8 bases. V shed 3 bases and J 4 bases; nucleotides not matched to a gene: 4. This CDR3 contains 15 residues. Germline V CDR1 and CDR2: LNHDA, SQIVND (reference sequence). The CDR3 DNA is TGTGCCAGTAGTATCACAGCGGGAGTCACCGGGGAGCTGTTTTTT. Its protein is CASSITAGVTGELFF.

J is TRBJ2-7 and V is TRBV9; 7 bases align to TRBD2. V lost 2 bases to trimming and J lost 7 bases; unmatched junction nucleotides: 15. Germline assignment: CDR1 SGDLS and CDR2 YYNGEE. CDR3 length: 16 residues. The CDR3 DNA reads TGTGCCAGCAGCGTTGGCTTTGCTACTAAGGGAGGGGAGCAGTACTTC. The encoded protein is CASSVGFATKGGEQYF.

The rearrangement links TRBV19 to TRBJ1-5; weak D call: TRBD1 (6 bases). This CDR3 has 14 residues. V lost 4 bases to trimming and J lost 5 bases, with 12 bases between them. Germline CDR1 is LNHDA and CDR2 is SQIVND (reference sequence). The CDR3 DNA reads TGTGCCAGTAGTAATGGGCACAGGGATCAGCCCCAGCATTTT. This encodes CASSNGHRDQPQHF.

The count of this clone is one. V is TRBV10-3 and J is TRBJ1-1; D uncertain. This CDR3 is built from 11 residues. V was shortened by 10 bases and J by 3 bases, with 9 bases between the two germline ends. Per germline, CDR1 ENHRY and CDR2 SYGVKD. As DNA, the CDR3 is TGTGCCACCGCACGGGACACTGAAGCTTTCTTT. This gives the protein CATARDTEAFF.

V is TRBV7-6 and J is TRBJ2-7, with D possibly being TRBD2 (6 bases). CDR1 and CDR2 (germline): SGHVS, FNYEAQ. Trimming removed 5 bases from V and 2 bases from J, with 13 bases in between. This CDR3 spans 14 amino acids. The CDR3 coding sequence is TGTGCCAGCAGCCCACAACCGGGAGCCTACGAGCAGTACTTC. Protein product: CASSPQPGAYEQYF.

The chain uses TRBV7-2 and TRBJ1-4, with 7 nucleotides matching TRBD1. With 0 bases clipped from V and 6 bases from J, the junction kept 4 bases outside the gene matches. CDR1 and CDR2 (germline): SGHTA, FQGNSA. The CDR3 contains 15 residues. CDR3 sequence reads: CASSLADRAYEKLFF. CDR3 DNA sequence: TGTGCCAGCAGCTTAGCTGACAGGGCGTATGAAAAACTGTTTTTT.

The genes are TRBV7-6 and TRBJ2-7; D possibly corresponds to TRBD2 (6 bases). From germline, CDR1 is SGHVS and CDR2 FNYEAQ. The V end was cut by 1 base, the J end by 0 bases, with 7 bases between. CDR3 size: 14 residues. Here the CDR3 reads CASSLVDYSYEQYF. The CDR3 DNA follows: TGTGCCAGCAGCTTAGTGGACTACTCCTACGAGCAGTACTTC. Drawing the rest from reference TRBV7-6 and TRBJ2-7, the complete variable domain is GAGVSQSPRYKVTKRGQDVALRCDPISGHVSLYWYRQALGQGPEFLTYFNYEAQQDKSGLPNDRFSAERPEGSISTLTIQRTEQRDSAMYRCASSLVDYSYEQYFGPGTRLTVT.

The table lists this clone with a count of one. The rearrangement joins TRBV4-2 to TRBJ1-1; D is undetermined. The CDR3 sequence is 15 residues long. Germline-derived CDR1 and CDR2 are LGHNA and YNFKEQ. The V gene lost 0 bases and the J gene lost 2 bases, with 10 bases spanning the gap. CDR3: CASSQDGRSNTEAFF. The CDR3 DNA reads as TGTGCCAGCAGCCAAGATGGCAGGTCCAACACTGAAGCTTTCTTT.

This chain joins TRBV27 and TRBJ1-1; D uncertain. The CDR3 is 15 residues long. V lost 7 bases and J lost 3, with 18 bases in between. The germline V gene encodes CDR1 MNHEY and CDR2 SMNVEV (reference sequence). Written as DNA, the CDR3 is TGTGCCAGCACCCACCTCGGTAGCTCCTACACTGAAGCTTTCTTT. It is translated as CASTHLGSSYTEAFF.

V and J are TRBV18 and TRBJ1-1, with 9 bases that match TRBD1. The germline gives CDR1 KGHSH, CDR2 LQKENI. Germline trimming cut 3 bases from V and 4 bases from J; bases unmatched to any gene: 6. The CDR3 contains 15 residues. This chain's CDR3 is CASSPGGQGGTEAFF. The CDR3 DNA sequence: TGTGCCAGCTCACCTGGGGGACAGGGAGGCACTGAAGCTTTCTTT.